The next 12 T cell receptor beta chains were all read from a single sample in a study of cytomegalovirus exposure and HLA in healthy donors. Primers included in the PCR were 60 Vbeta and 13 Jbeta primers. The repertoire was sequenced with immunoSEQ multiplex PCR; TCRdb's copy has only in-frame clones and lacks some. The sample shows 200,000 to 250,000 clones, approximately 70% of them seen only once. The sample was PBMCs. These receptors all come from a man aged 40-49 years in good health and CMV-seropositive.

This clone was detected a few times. This chain's CDR3 is CASSDSLAGAEKFF. In DNA, the CDR3 is TGTGCCAGCAGTGACTCTCTAGCGGGGGCGGAGAAGTTCTTC. The V and J genes are TRBV6-4 and TRBJ2-1; 10 bases fit TRBD2. CDR1 and CDR2 from the germline V gene are MRHNA and SNTAGT. J lost 14 bases, V lost 0 bases, and 7 bases had no gene match. The CDR3 totals 14 residues.

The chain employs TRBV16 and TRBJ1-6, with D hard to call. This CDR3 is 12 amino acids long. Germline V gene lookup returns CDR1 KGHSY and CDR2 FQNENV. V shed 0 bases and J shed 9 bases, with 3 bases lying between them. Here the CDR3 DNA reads TGTGCCAGCAGCCAATCCAGTTCACCCCTCCACTTT. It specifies CASSQSSSPLHF.

CDR3 region: CASSYRGRLDEQYF. In nucleotides, the CDR3 is TGTGCCAGCAGCTACAGGGGAAGATTAGACGAGCAGTACTTC. This chain uses TRBV7-9 with TRBJ2-7; 7 bases line up with TRBD1. V shed 4 bases, J shed 5 bases, and the junction held 8 bases outside the gene matches. Germline V CDR1 and CDR2: SEHNR, FQNEAQ (reference sequence). The CDR3 runs to 14 residues. Filled out from reference TRBV7-9 and TRBJ2-7, the complete variable domain reads DTGVSQNPRHKITKRGQNVTFRCDPISEHNRLYWYRQTLGQGPEFLTYFQNEAQLEKSRLLSDRFSAERPKGSFSTLEIQRTEQGDSAMYLCASSYRGRLDEQYFGPGTRLTVT.

The CDR3 loop reads CASSETRGDNSPLHF. Here the CDR3 DNA reads TGTGCCAGCAGTGAAACCCGGGGGGACAATTCACCCCTCCACTTT. The chain recombines TRBV25-1 with TRBJ1-6, with D tentatively TRBD1 (5 bases). The ends were cut back, 2 bases at V and 7 bases at J, with 12 bases in the middle. There are 15 residues in the CDR3. Germline lookup yields CDR1 MGHDK and CDR2 SYGVNS. The full variable domain, completed using reference TRBV25-1 and TRBJ1-6, is EADIYQTPRYLVIGTGKKITLECSQTMGHDKMYWYQQDPGMELHLIHYSYGVNSTEKGDLSSESTVSRIRTEHFPLTLESARPSHTSQYLCASSETRGDNSPLHFGNGTRLTVT.

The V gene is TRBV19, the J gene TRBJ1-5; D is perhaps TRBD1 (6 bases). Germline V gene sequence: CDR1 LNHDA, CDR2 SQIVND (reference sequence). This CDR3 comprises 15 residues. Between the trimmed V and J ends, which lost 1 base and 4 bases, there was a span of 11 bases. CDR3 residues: CASSIGTANNQPQHF. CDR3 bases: TGTGCCAGTAGTATAGGGACAGCAAATAATCAGCCCCAGCATTTT.

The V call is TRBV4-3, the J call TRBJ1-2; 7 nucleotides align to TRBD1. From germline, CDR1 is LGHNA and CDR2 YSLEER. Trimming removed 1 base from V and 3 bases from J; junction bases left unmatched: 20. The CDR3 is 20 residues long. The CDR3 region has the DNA TGCGCCAGCAGCCAAGGTTGGCCAGGGACAGAGACCCCGGAGGACTATGGCTACACCTTC. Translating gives CASSQGWPGTETPEDYGYTF.

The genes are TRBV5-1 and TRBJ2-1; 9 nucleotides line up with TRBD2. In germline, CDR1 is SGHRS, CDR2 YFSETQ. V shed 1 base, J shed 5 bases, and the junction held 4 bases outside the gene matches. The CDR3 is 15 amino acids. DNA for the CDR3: TGCGCCAGCAGCTTGACTAGCGGGTGGGACAATGAGCAGTTCTTC. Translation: CASSLTSGWDNEQFF.

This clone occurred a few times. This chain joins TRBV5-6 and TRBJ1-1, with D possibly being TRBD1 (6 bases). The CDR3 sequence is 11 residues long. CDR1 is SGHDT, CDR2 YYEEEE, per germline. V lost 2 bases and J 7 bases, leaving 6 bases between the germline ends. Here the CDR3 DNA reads TGTGCCAGCAGCTTAGGGGGTGAAGCTTTCTTT. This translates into CASSLGGEAFF.

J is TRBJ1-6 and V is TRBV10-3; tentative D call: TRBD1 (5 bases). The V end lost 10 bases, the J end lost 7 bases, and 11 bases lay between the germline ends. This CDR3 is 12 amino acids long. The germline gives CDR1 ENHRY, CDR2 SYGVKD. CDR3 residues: CATAGQNSPLHF. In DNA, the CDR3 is TGTGCCACCGCAGGGCAGAATTCACCCCTCCACTTT.

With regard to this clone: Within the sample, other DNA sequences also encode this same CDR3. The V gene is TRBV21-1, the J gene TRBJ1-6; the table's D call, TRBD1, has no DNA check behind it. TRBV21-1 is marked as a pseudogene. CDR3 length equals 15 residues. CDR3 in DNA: TGTGCCAGCAGCAAAGAGGGACAGGTGGATTCACCCCTCCACTTT. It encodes CASSKEGQVDSPLHF.

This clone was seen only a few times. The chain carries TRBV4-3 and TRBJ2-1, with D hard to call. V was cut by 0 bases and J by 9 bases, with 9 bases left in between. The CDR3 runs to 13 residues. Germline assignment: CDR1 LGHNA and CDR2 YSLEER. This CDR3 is CASSQDQAFEQFF. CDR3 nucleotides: TGCGCCAGCAGCCAAGATCAGGCTTTTGAGCAGTTCTTC.

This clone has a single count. The CDR3 reads CASSGLAGNYNEQFF. The CDR3 DNA reads as TGTGCCAGCAGTGGTCTAGCGGGGAATTACAATGAGCAGTTCTTC. The chain combines TRBV6-4 with TRBJ2-1; 9 nucleotides align to TRBD2. The CDR3 extends over 15 amino acids. The V and J ends lost 4 bases and 4 bases, in that order; junction bases with no gene match: 5. Germline CDR1 is MRHNA and CDR2 is SNTAGT.